Each of the 2 T cell receptor beta chains below was sequenced from the same sample in a study of OX40 agonist ivuxolimab in advanced cancers. Produced via immunoSEQ multiplex PCR; TCRdb's table is partial and in-frame only. Seen here are about 150,000 clones, just over 90% observed once, and the top ten hold 0.9% to 1.2%. The sample was CD4+ or CD8+ T cells sorted from blood, taken in a trial of the OX40 agonist ivuxolimab. Receptor source: an adult with an advanced solid tumor such as melanoma, head and neck, liver or kidney cancer.

V and J are TRBV19 and TRBJ1-1, with TRBD1 identical over 9 bases. This CDR3 is 16 amino acids long. The germline CDR1 and CDR2 sequences are LNHDA and SQIVND (reference sequence). V lost 3 bases and J lost 0; bases outside the gene matches: 5. CDR3 protein: CASSIGQGTMNTEAFF. The CDR3 DNA reads as TGTGCCAGTAGTATCGGACAGGGGACAATGAACACTGAAGCTTTCTTT.

V is TRBV6-1 and J is TRBJ2-7; D is possibly TRBD2 (6 bases). CDR3 length equals 12 residues. Germline CDR1 is MNHNS and CDR2 is SASEGT. Trimming removed 6 bases from V and 1 base from J, with 7 bases in between. CDR3 sequence reads: CASSGSSYEQYF. The CDR3 bases are TGTGCCAGCAGCGGGAGTTCCTACGAGCAGTACTTC.